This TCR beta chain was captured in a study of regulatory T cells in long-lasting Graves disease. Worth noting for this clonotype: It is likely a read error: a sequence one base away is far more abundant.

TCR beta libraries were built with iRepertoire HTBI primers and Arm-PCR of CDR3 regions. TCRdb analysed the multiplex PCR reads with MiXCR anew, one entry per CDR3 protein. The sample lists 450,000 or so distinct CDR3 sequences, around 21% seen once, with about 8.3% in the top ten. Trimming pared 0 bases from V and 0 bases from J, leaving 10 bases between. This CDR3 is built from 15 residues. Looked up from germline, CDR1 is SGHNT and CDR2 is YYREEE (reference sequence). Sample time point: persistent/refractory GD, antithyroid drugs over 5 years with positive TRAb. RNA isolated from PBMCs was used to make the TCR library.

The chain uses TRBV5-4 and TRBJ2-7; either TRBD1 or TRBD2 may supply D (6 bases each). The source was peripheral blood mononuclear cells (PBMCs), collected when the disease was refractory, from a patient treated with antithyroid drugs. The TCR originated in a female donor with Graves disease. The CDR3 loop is CASSLDGGGSYEQYF. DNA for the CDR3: TGTGCCAGCAGCTTGGACGGGGGCGGCTCCTACGAGCAGTACTTC.